This TCR beta chain was observed in a study of blood T cells in healthy people across ages. On this clonotype itself: Its antigen is not identified.

Study-wide findings and caveats: Without sorted subsets, naive and antigen-experienced compartments could not be conclusively compared. The study lacked donor CMV status, which possibly confounded expanded clonotype changes.

A sample-barcoded 5' primer and a J-beta primer mix were used in a second PCR of roughly 7 to 11 cycles. TCRdb reprocessed the 5' RACE reads with MiXCR, giving one entry per CDR3 protein. The sample records some 1 million distinct CDR3 sequences, 40% to 55% being singletons. This CDR3 region has 15 residues. Germline-derived CDR1 and CDR2 are MNHNS and SASEGT. Trimming took 4 bases from V and 0 from J; bases not matched to a gene: 3. This sequence joins TRBV6-1 and TRBJ2-1; the match to TRBD2 covers 7 bases. Sequenced sample: blood. This TCR was sampled from a woman between 55 and 75 years old in good health. DNA of the CDR3: TGTGCCAGCAGTGGGGACTACGGCTCCTACAATGAGCAGTTCTTC. It codes for CASSGDYGSYNEQFF.